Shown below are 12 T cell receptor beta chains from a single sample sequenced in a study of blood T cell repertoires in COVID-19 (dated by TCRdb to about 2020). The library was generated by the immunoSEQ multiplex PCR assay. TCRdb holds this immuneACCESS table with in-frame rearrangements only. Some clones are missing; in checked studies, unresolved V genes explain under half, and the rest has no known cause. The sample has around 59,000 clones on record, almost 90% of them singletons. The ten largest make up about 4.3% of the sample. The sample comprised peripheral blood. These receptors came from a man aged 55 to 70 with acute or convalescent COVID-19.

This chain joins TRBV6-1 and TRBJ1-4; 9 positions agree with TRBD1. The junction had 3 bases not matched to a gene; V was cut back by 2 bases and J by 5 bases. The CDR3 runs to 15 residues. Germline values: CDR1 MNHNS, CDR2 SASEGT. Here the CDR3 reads CASSELGTGNEKLFF. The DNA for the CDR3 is TGTGCCAGCAGTGAATTAGGGACAGGGAATGAAAAACTGTTTTTT.

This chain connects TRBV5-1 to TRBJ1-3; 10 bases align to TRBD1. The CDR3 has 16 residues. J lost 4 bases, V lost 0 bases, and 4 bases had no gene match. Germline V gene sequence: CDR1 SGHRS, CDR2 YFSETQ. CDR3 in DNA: TGCGCCAGCAGCTTGGGGGACAGGGGAACCGGAAACACCATATATTTT. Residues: CASSLGDRGTGNTIYF.

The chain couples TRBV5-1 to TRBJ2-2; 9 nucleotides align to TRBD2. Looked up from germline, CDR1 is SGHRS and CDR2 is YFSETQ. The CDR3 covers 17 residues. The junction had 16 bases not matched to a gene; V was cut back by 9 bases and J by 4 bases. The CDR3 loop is CAKAAGGPSDTTGELFF. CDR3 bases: TGCGCCAAGGCCGCGGGAGGGCCCTCAGATACCACCGGGGAGCTGTTTTTT.

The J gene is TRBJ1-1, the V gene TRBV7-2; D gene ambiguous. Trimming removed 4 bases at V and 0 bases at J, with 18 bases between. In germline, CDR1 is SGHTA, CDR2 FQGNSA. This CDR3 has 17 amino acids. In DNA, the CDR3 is TGTGCCAGCAGCTCCCGGGCGGGAAGGATCATGAACACTGAAGCTTTCTTT. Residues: CASSSRAGRIMNTEAFF.

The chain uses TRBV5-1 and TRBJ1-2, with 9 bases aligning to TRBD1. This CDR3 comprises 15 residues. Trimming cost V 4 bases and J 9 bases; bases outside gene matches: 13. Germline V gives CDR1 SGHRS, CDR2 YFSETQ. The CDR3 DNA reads TGCGCCAGCAGCCGAACCACGACAGGGGGTTGGAGCTACACCTTC. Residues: CASSRTTTGGWSYTF.

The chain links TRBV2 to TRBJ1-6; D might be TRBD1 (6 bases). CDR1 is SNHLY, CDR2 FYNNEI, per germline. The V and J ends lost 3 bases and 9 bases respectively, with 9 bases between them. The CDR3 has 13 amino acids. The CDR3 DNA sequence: TGTGCCAGCAGTGAGAGGGGGGGTTCACCCCTCCACTTT. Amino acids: CASSERGGSPLHF. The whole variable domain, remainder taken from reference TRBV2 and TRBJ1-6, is EPEVTQTPSHQVTQMGQEVILRCVPISNHLYFYWYRQILGQKVEFLVSFYNNEISEKSEIFDDQFSVERPDGSNFTLKIRSTKLEDSAMYFCASSERGGSPLHFGNGTRLTVT.

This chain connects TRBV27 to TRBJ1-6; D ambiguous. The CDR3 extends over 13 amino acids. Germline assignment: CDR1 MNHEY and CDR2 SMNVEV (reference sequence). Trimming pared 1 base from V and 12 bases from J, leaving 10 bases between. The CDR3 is CASSLLGREPLHF. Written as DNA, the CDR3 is TGTGCCAGCAGTTTATTGGGTCGGGAACCCCTCCACTTT.

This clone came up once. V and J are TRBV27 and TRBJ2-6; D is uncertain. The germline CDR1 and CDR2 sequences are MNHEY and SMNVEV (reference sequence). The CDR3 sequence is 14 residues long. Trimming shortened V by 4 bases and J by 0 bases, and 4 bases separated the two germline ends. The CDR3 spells CASSWSSGANVLTF. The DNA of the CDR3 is TGTGCCAGCAGTTGGAGCTCTGGGGCCAACGTCCTGACTTTC. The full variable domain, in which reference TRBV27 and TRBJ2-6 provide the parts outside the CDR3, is EAQVTQNPRYLITVTGKKLTVTCSQNMNHEYMSWYRQDPGLGLRQIYYSMNVEVTDKGDVPEGYKVSRKEKRNFPLILESPSPNQTSLYFCASSWSSGANVLTFGAGSRLTVL.

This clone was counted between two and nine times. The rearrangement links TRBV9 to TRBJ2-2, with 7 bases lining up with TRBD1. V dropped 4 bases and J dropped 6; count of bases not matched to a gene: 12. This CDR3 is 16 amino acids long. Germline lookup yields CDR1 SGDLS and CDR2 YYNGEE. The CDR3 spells CASSLGNRGRAGELFF. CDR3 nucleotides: TGTGCCAGCAGCCTAGGAAACAGGGGAAGGGCCGGGGAGCTGTTTTTT.

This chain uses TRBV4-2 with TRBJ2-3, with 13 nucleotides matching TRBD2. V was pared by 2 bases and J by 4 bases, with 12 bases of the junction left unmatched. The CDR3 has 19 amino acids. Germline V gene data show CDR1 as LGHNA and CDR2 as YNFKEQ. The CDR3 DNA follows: TGTGCCAGCAGCCAAAGGGGGGTACTAGCGGGAGGGGATTCAGATACGCAGTATTTT. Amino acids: CASSQRGVLAGGDSDTQYF.

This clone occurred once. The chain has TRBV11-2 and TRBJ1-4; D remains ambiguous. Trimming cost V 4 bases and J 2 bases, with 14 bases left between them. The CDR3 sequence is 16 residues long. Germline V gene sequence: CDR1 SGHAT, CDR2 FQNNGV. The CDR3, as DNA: TGTGCCAGCAGCTCCTTGGCAGGAAGGACTAATGAAAAACTGTTTTTT. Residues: CASSSLAGRTNEKLFF.

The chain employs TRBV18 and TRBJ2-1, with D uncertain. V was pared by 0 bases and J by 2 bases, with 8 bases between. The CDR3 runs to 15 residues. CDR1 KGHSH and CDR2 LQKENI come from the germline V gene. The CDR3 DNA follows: TGTGCCAGCTCACCACCGAATACGGCCTACAATGAGCAGTTCTTC. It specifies CASSPPNTAYNEQFF. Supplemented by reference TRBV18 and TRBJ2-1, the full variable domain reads NAGVMQNPRHLVRRRGQEARLRCSPMKGHSHVYWYRQLPEEGLKFMVYLQKENIIDESGMPKERFSAEFPKEGPSILRIQQVVRGDSAAYFCASSPPNTAYNEQFFGPGTRLTVL.